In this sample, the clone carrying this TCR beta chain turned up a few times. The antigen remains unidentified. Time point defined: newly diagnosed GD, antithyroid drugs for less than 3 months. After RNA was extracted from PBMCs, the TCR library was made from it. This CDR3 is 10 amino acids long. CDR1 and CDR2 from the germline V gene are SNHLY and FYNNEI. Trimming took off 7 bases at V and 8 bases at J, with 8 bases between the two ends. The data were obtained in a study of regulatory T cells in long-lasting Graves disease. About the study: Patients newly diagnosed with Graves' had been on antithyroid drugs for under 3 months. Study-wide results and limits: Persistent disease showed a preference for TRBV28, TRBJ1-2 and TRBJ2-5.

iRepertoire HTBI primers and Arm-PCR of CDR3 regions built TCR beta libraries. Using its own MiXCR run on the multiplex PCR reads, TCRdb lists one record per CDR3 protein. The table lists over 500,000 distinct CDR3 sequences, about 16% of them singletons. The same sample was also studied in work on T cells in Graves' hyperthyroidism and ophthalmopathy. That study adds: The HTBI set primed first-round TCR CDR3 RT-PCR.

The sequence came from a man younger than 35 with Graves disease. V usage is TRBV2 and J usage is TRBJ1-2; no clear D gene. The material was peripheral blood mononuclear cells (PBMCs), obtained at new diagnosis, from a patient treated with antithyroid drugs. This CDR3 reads CASTASGYTF. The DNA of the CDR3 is TGTGCCAGCACCGCTTCGGGCTACACCTTC. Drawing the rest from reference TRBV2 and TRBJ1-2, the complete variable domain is EPEVTQTPSHQVTQMGQEVILRCVPISNHLYFYWYRQILGQKVEFLVSFYNNEISEKSEIFDDQFSVERPDGSNFTLKIRSTKLEDSAMYFCASTASGYTFGSGTRLTVV.